One sample yielded the 21 T cell receptor beta chains listed below, sequenced in a study of cytomegalovirus exposure and HLA in healthy donors. Primers for the PCR totalled 60 Vbeta and 13 Jbeta. Method: immunoSEQ multiplex PCR; TCRdb's copy keeps in-frame clones and lacks some. The sample consists of about 200,000 clones, 79% of them appearing once. The sequenced sample consisted of PBMCs. These receptors were collected from a girl aged 10 to 17 in good health and CMV-seropositive.

The V gene is TRBV6-5, the J gene TRBJ2-1; 7 bases agree with TRBD1. Germline V CDR1 and CDR2: MNHEY, SVGAGI. The trim removed 5 bases at V and 0 bases at J, leaving 4 bases unmatched. This CDR3 has 15 residues. The DNA of the CDR3 is TGTGCCAGCAGTATCAGGGGGAGCTCCTACAATGAGCAGTTCTTC. This codes for CASSIRGSSYNEQFF.

V and J are TRBV11-3 and TRBJ2-3, with a tentative D call TRBD2 (5 bases). This CDR3 region has 14 residues. CDR1 and CDR2 (germline): SGHNT, YENEEA. Trimming took 11 bases from V and 6 from J, leaving 21 bases between them. The CDR3 is CACMRVASADTQYF. The CDR3, as DNA: TGTGCCTGCATGAGGGTAGCGTCAGCGGATACGCAGTATTTT.

This chain links TRBV10-2 with TRBJ1-1; D is unresolved. Germline V gives CDR1 WSHSY, CDR2 SAAADI. Deletions cut 6 bases from V and 1 base from J, with 15 bases between. The CDR3 spans 15 residues. This CDR3 reads CASRPLGDRNTEAFF. The CDR3 nucleotides are TGCGCCAGCAGGCCCCTCGGGGATAGGAACACTGAAGCTTTCTTT.

The chain combines TRBV9 with TRBJ2-1; no firm D call. V was pared by 4 bases and J by 4 bases, with 15 bases between. Germline CDR1 is SGDLS and CDR2 is YYNGEE. This CDR3 is built from 15 residues. The CDR3 sequence: CASSLDSPSYNEQFF. Written as DNA, the CDR3 is TGTGCCAGCAGCCTCGACTCGCCCTCTTACAATGAGCAGTTCTTC.

The gene calls are TRBV15 and TRBJ1-4; D is perhaps TRBD1 (5 bases). Per the germline V gene, CDR1 is LNHNV and CDR2 is YYDKDF (reference sequence). The V and J ends lost 1 base and 2 bases respectively, with 11 bases between them. The CDR3 loop spans 16 amino acids. CDR3 in DNA: TGTGCCACCAGCAGAGTTTCAGGGATCACTAATGAAAAACTGTTTTTT. Amino acids: CATSRVSGITNEKLFF.

CDR3 loop: CASSSSGGAWYGELFF. In nucleotides, the CDR3 is TGTGCCAGCAGCTCGTCCGGGGGGGCCTGGTACGGGGAGCTGTTTTTT. The V call is TRBV9, the J call TRBJ2-2; 8 bases are a match to TRBD2. The CDR3 length is 16 residues. V shed 4 bases and J 7 bases; nucleotides not matched to a gene: 12. The germline CDR1 and CDR2 sequences are SGDLS and YYNGEE.

The CDR3 bases are TGCGCCAGCAGCCATCCCGCCAGGGGGAGCGGCACTGAAGCTTTCTTT. It encodes CASSHPARGSGTEAFF. The V call is TRBV4-3, the J call TRBJ1-1; 7 bases fit TRBD1. CDR3 length: 16 residues. Looked up from germline, CDR1 is LGHNA and CDR2 is YSLEER. Trimming cost V 3 bases and J 4 bases; bases outside gene matches: 11.

The CDR3 DNA is TGCGCCAGCAGCCGGACAGGACAGGGGTGGCACGAGCAGTACTTC. This codes for CASSRTGQGWHEQYF. J is TRBJ2-7 and V is TRBV4-3, with 9 bases that match TRBD1. The trim removed 4 bases at V and 5 bases at J, leaving 9 bases unmatched. Germline V CDR1 and CDR2: LGHNA, YSLEER. The CDR3 loop spans 15 amino acids.

Concerning this clone itself: A junction boundary mismatches the germline segment, possibly from a read error. The chain recombines TRBV7-6 with TRBJ2-2, with 12 bases aligning to TRBD2. In germline, CDR1 is SGHVS, CDR2 FNYEAQ. The CDR3 runs to 17 residues. The CDR3 nucleotides read TGTGCCAGCAGCCTAGCGGGGGGGCCCCAATTGGCCGGGGAGCTGTTTTTT. Translating it yields CASSLAGGPQLAGELFF.

In the case of this clone: Distinct nucleotide sequences in the sample also encode this CDR3. The CDR3 is CASSQGTSGAFF. Written as DNA, the CDR3 is TGCGCCAGCAGCCAAGGAACATCGGGAGCTTTCTTT. The J gene is TRBJ1-1, the V gene TRBV4-3; D is undetermined. This CDR3 has 12 residues. Per germline, CDR1 LGHNA and CDR2 YSLEER. V was shortened by 1 base and J by 10 bases, with 10 bases between the two germline ends.

This clone was detected once. The junction departs from the called germline gene at one end, perhaps through a read error. The V and J genes are TRBV4-3 and TRBJ1-5, with D unclear. This CDR3 region has 16 residues. Germline CDR1 is LGHNA and CDR2 is YSLEER. The CDR3 DNA reads TGCGCCAGCAGCGAAGAGCGGGGAACCAGCAATCAGCCCCAGCATTTT. Translated, it gives CASSEERGTSNQPQHF.

The rearrangement uses TRBV28 and TRBJ1-2, with 7 bases matching TRBD1. Germline CDR1 and CDR2: MDHEN and SYDVKM. The CDR3 is 16 residues long. Germline trimming cut 5 bases from V and 7 bases from J; bases unmatched to any gene: 16. For the CDR3, the DNA is TGTGCCAGCAGTCAGACAATGACAGGGAAGGATGGTGGCTACACCTTC. Translating gives CASSQTMTGKDGGYTF.

The chain recombines TRBV7-8 with TRBJ1-4, with D perhaps matching TRBD1 (5 bases). The V end lost 1 base, the J end lost 6 bases, and 12 bases lay between the germline ends. The CDR3 has 15 amino acids. In germline, CDR1 is SGHVS, CDR2 FQNEAQ. CDR3 loop: CASSLDRGGDEKLFF. Here the CDR3 DNA reads TGTGCCAGCAGCTTAGATCGGGGGGGAGATGAAAAACTGTTTTTT.

The chain has TRBV25-1 and TRBJ2-7, with D hard to call. With 4 bases removed from V and 0 bases from J, the gap between germline ends came to 10 bases. Germline CDR1 is MGHDK and CDR2 is SYGVNS. The CDR3 consists of 14 residues. The CDR3 loop reads CASSAPGFSYEQYF. CDR3 bases: TGTGCCAGCAGTGCTCCAGGTTTCTCCTACGAGCAGTACTTC.

The chain carries TRBV5-1 and TRBJ2-7, with no clear D. The length of the CDR3 is 11 residues. V gave up 0 bases and J gave up 5 bases, with 3 bases separating them. In germline, CDR1 is SGHRS, CDR2 YFSETQ. CDR3: CASSLGHEQYF. The CDR3 region has the DNA TGCGCCAGCAGCTTGGGGCACGAGCAGTACTTC.

The chain has TRBV7-2 and TRBJ2-7; TRBD2 matches at 11 bases. The germline V gene encodes CDR1 SGHTA and CDR2 FQGNSA. Trimming cost V 4 bases and J 7 bases; bases outside gene matches: 3. The CDR3 length is 13 residues. CDR3 DNA sequence: TGTGCCAGCAGCTCTAGCGGGGGGTGGGAGCAGTACTTC. It yields the protein CASSSSGGWEQYF.

The chain couples TRBV20-1 to TRBJ1-2, with D uncertain. Per the germline V gene, CDR1 is DFQATT and CDR2 is SNEGSKA (reference sequence). CDR3 length: 11 amino acids. V dropped 6 bases and J dropped 4 bases, with 9 bases sitting between them. CDR3 sequence reads: CSAQDSYGYTF. The CDR3 DNA follows: TGCAGTGCCCAGGATTCCTATGGCTACACCTTC.

Details on this clone: The same CDR3 also results from other DNA sequences found in this sample. For the CDR3, the DNA is TGTGCCTGCGCCAACAGGGGTACCGGGGAGCTGTTTTTT. Translated: CACANRGTGELFF. The J gene is TRBJ2-2, the V gene TRBV6-5; 7 bases agree with TRBD1. The CDR3 is 13 residues long. Germline V gene sequence: CDR1 MNHEY, CDR2 SVGAGI. Losses at the gene ends were 11 bases for V and 5 bases for J; bases not matched to a gene: 8.

This clone has more than one count but fewer than ten. The chain's CDR3 is CASSIADTLNYGYTF. For the CDR3, the DNA is TGTGCCAGTAGTATTGCGGATACACTGAACTATGGCTACACCTTC. The chain employs TRBV19 and TRBJ1-2, with D unresolved. Germline V gene lookup returns CDR1 LNHDA and CDR2 SQIVND (reference sequence). The germline V and J ends were trimmed by 3 bases and 2 bases, with 13 bases remaining between them. This CDR3 has 15 residues.

The CDR3 sequence: CASSRQGEFILEVQETQYF. The CDR3 DNA is TGTGCCAGCAGCCGACAGGGAGAATTCATACTCGAGGTCCAAGAGACCCAGTACTTC. The chain has TRBV13 and TRBJ2-5, with 7 bases fitting TRBD1. V gave up 5 bases and J gave up 1 base; unmatched junction bases: 19. Germline values: CDR1 PRHDT, CDR2 FYEKMQ (reference sequence). The CDR3 runs 19 residues.

This clone occurred a few times. The V call is TRBV9, the J call TRBJ2-3; tentative D call: TRBD1 (6 bases). This CDR3 is built from 16 residues. Trimming cost V 6 bases and J 0 bases, with 17 bases left between them. Germline assignment: CDR1 SGDLS and CDR2 YYNGEE. The chain's CDR3 is CASIPGTSSSTDTQYF. Here the CDR3 DNA reads TGTGCCAGCATCCCCGGGACATCCTCTAGCACAGATACGCAGTATTTT.